This paragraph covers one T cell receptor (beta chain) sequence. Per the germline V gene, CDR1 is LNHDA and CDR2 is SQIVND (reference sequence). Trimming cost V 3 bases and J 5 bases, with 13 bases left between them. The CDR3 extends over 14 amino acids. The sample belongs to a study of Tregs in tolerant kidney transplant recipients. In the study overall: Related graft donors supplied nonmyeloablative bone marrow transplants, and mixed chimerism was transient.

Unstimulated regulatory T cells (CD4+CD25+CD127-), CD4+CD25- non-regulatory cells, CD4 and CD8 cells were FACS-sorted from thawed PBMCs. Method: immunoSEQ multiplex PCR; TCRdb's copy keeps in-frame clones and lacks some. The sample records more than 60,000 clones, roughly 89% being singletons. The J gene is TRBJ1-2, the V gene TRBV19; D remains unclear. This receptor was identified in a human donor who received a combined kidney and bone marrow transplant. The material sequenced was CD4+ T cells from blood, taken before the transplant. CDR3 in amino acids: CASSIPFEGYGYTF. CDR3 DNA: TGTGCCAGTAGTATCCCCTTCGAGGGTTATGGCTACACCTTC.